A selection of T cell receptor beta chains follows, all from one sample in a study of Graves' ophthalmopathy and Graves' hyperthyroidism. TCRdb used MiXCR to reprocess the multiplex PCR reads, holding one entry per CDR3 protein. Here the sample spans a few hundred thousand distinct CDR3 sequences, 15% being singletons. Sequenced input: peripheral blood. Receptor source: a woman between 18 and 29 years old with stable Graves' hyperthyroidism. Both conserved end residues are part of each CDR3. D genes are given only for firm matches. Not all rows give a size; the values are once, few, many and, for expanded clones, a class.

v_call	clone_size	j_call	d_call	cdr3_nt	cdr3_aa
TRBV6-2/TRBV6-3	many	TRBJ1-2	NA	TGTGCCAGCAGTTACGGCGGCGGGGCCTACTATGGCTACACCTTC	CASSYGGGAYYGYTF
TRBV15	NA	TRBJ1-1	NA	TGTGCCACCAGGGAAAGAAATAGGAACACTGAAGCTTTCTTT	CATRERNRNTEAFF
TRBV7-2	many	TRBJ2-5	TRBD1	TGTGCCAGCGGACAGGGTGTCCAAGAGACCCAGTACTTC	CASGQGVQETQYF
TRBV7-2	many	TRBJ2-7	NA	TGTGCCAGCAGCCCGGACAATACCTACGAGCAGTACTTC	CASSPDNTYEQYF
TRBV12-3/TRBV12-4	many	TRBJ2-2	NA	TGTGCCAGCAGTTTCGGCAGGTACACCGGGGAGCTGTTTTTT	CASSFGRYTGELFF
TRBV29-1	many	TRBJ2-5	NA	TGCAGCGTTGGTTCTCAGGGCGGGGAGACCCAGTACTTC	CSVGSQGGETQYF
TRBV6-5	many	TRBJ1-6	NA	TGTGCCAGCAGTTACTCGGGGATGGGTTGGCTCGATTCACCCCTCCACTTT	CASSYSGMGWLDSPLHF
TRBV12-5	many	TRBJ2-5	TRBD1	TGTGCTAGTGGTCATAACAGGGGGCAAGAGACCCAGTACTTC	CASGHNRGQETQYF
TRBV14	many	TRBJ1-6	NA	TGTGCCAGCAGCCAAGATATAGCAGATCCACCCCTCCACTTT	CASSQDIADPPLHF
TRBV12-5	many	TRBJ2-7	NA	TGTGCTAGTGGTTTGGGGGGTGCTAGAAGCGAGCAGTACTTC	CASGLGGARSEQYF
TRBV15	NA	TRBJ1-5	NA	TGTGCCACCAGCAGAGATCGGCGGGCGAATCAGCCCCAGCATTTT	CATSRDRRANQPQHF
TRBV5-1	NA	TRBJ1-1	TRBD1	TGCGCCAGCAGCTTACAGGGGGCGGGTCTGGGCACTGAAGCTTTCTTT	CASSLQGAGLGTEAFF
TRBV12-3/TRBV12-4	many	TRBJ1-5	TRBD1	TGTGCCAGCAGAGGGGACAGACCCAATCAGCCCCAGCATTTT	CASRGDRPNQPQHF
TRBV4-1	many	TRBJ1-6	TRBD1	TGCGCCAGCAGCCAAGTGACAGGGGAAAATTCACCCCTCCACTTT	CASSQVTGENSPLHF
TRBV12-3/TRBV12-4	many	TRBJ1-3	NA	TGTGCCACACGTTACGCCTACTCTGGAAACACCATATATTTT	CATRYAYSGNTIYF
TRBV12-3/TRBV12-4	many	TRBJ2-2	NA	TGTGCCAGCAGTTTAGCAGGCATATACACCGGGGAGCTGTTTTTT	CASSLAGIYTGELFF
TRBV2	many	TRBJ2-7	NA	TGTGCCACAAACGACATCTACGAGCAGTACTTC	CATNDIYEQYF
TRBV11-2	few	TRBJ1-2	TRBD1	TGTGCCAGCAGCTTAGTAAACAGGGGCTTCTATGGCTACACCTTC	CASSLVNRGFYGYTF
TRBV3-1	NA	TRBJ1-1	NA	TGTGCCAGCAGCCAAGCTTCAGGCACTGAAGCTTTCTTT	CASSQASGTEAFF
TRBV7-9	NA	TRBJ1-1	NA	TGTGCCAGCAGCTTATCTTGGACAGAGTGGACTGAAGCTTTCTTT	CASSLSWTEWTEAFF
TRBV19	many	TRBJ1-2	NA	TGTGCCAGTAGTACACAGGGCGGCTATGGCTACACCTTC	CASSTQGGYGYTF
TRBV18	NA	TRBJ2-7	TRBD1	TGTGCCAGCTCACCAGCGAGGAAGACAGGGTTCGACGAGCAGTACTTC	CASSPARKTGFDEQYF
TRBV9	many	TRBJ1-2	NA	TGTGCCAGCAGCGTAGCGGGGACACCAGAAAGGGCCTATGGCTACACCTTC	CASSVAGTPERAYGYTF
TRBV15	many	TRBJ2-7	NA	TGTGCCACCAGCGGCCCCCTAGCGCGCGAGCAGTACTTC	CATSGPLAREQYF
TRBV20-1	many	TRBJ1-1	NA	TGCAGTGCTAGAGATGCCCGACAGAAACCCTCCCTGGGCACTGAAGCTTTCTTT	CSARDARQKPSLGTEAFF
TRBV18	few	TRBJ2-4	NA	TGTGCCAGCTCACCCCAGGAAAACATTCAGTACTTC	CASSPQENIQYF
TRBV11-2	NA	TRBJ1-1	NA	TGTGCCAGCAGCTTATCCATCCCAGGGAACACTGAAGCTTGCTTT	CASSLSIPGNTEACF
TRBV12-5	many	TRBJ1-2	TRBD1	TGTGCTAGTGCCGGGGACAGGGGGCCCGCAAAAGGCTACACCTTC	CASAGDRGPAKGYTF
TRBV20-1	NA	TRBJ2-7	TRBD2	TGCAGTGCTGAACTAGCGGGCTACAAGCAGTACTTC	CSAELAGYKQYF
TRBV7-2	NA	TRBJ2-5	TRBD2	TGTGCCAGCAGCTCGGGACTAGGGGAAGAGACCCAGTACTTC	CASSSGLGEETQYF
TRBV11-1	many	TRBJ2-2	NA	TGTGCCAGCAGCTTCCGGCTAGCTAACACCGGGGAGCTGTTTTTT	CASSFRLANTGELFF
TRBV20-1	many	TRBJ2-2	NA	TGCAGTGCTAGAGACTTCGGCACGGGGAACACCGGGGAGCTGTTTTTT	CSARDFGTGNTGELFF
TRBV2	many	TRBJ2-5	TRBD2	TGTGCCAGCCGTCGAGGCGGCGGGGGTCAAGAGACCCAGTACTTC	CASRRGGGGQETQYF
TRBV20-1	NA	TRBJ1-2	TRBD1	TGCAGTGCTAGCACCGGACAGGGGGGCGGCTACACCTTC	CSASTGQGGGYTF
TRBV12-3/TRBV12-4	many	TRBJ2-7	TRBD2	TGTGCCAGCAGTTTAACGACGGGGGGGCCCCACGAGCAGTACTTC	CASSLTTGGPHEQYF
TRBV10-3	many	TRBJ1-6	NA	TGTGCCATCAGGGACTTATTGAATTCACCCCTCCACTTT	CAIRDLLNSPLHF
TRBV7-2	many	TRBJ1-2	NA	TGTGCCAGCAGCCCCCGCAGGGTGGATGGCTACACCTTC	CASSPRRVDGYTF
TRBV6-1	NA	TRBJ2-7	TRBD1	TGTGCCAGCAAAAAGACCGGGACAGAGTCCTACGAGCAGTACTTC	CASKKTGTESYEQYF
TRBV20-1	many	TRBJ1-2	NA	TGCAGTGCCATGACAGAGTCTAATGGCTACACCTTC	CSAMTESNGYTF
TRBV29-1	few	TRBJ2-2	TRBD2	TGCAGCGTCGGGACTAGCGGGGGGAACACCGGGGAGCTGTTTTTT	CSVGTSGGNTGELFF
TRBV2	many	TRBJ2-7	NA	TGTGCCAGCAGTGATGATTTGGGCAGCCTTTCCTACGAGCAGTACTTC	CASSDDLGSLSYEQYF
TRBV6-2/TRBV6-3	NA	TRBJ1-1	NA	TGTGCCAGCAGTTTCCCAGGGCCAAACACTGAAGCTTTCTTT	CASSFPGPNTEAFF
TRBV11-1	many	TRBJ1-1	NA	TGTGCCAGCAGCTTACCTACAGGGAGGATTGGCACTGAAGCTTTCTTT	CASSLPTGRIGTEAFF
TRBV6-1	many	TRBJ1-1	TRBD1	TGTGCCAGCAGTGAAACCGTATTTCCGGGACAGGTCTTT	CASSETVFPGQVF
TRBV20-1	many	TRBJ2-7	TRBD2	TGCAGTGCCCACCGGGGGGGGGAGCAGTACTTC	CSAHRGGEQYF
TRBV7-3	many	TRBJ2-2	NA	TGTGCCAGCAGCTTAATGCACACCGGGGAGCTGTTTTTT	CASSLMHTGELFF